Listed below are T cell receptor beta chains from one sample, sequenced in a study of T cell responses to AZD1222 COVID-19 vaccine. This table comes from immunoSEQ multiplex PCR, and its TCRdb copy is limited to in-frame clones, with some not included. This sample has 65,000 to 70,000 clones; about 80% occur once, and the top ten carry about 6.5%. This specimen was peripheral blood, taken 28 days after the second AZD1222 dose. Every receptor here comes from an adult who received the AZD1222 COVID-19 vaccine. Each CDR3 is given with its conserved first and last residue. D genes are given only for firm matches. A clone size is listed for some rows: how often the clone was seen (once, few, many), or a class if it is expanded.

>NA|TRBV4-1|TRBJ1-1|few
TGCGCCAGCAGCCCTCGGGGGCAGGCGAACACTGAAGCTTTCTTT
CASSPRGQANTEAFF
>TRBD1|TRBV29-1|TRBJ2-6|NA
TGCAGCGTTGTGGGGACAGGGGGATCTGGGGCCAACGTCCTGACTTTC
CSVVGTGGSGANVLTF
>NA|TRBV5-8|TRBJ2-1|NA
TGTGCCAGCAGCTTGTTCGGGGGACCCCTGAATGAGCAGTTCTTC
CASSLFGGPLNEQFF
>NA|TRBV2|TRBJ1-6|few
TGTGCCACTCAGGTTCTCAATTCACCCCTCCACTTT
CATQVLNSPLHF
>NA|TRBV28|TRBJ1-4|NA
TGTGCCAGCCAGGGGCGTAATGAAAAACTGTTTTTT
CASQGRNEKLFF
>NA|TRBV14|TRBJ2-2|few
TGTGCCAGCAGCCAAAGGGCCAGAGTCCGGGCCACCGGGGAGCTGTTTTTT
CASSQRARVRATGELFF
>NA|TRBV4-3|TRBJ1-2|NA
TGCGCCAGCAGCCAAGATTGGGGGGCGAACTATGGCTACACCTTC
CASSQDWGANYGYTF
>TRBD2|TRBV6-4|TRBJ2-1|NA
TGTGCCAGCAGTGGTCTAGCGGGGGGGCACGCTGAGCAGTTCTTC
CASSGLAGGHAEQFF
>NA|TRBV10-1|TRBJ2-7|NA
TGCGCCGTCCCCGGCAGACGAGAATGCGAGCAGTACTTC
CAVPGRRECEQYF
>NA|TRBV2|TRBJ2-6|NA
TGTGCCAGCAGTCGACACCTCTCTGGGGCCAACGTCCTGACTTTC
CASSRHLSGANVLTF
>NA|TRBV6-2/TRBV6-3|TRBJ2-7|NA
TGTGCCAGCAGTTACCCTCGGATCGGGGGTAAAACCTACGAGCAGTACTTC
CASSYPRIGGKTYEQYF
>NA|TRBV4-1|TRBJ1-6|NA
TGCGCCAGCAGCCAAGATTTTAGGGGGAACTCACCCCTCCACTTT
CASSQDFRGNSPLHF
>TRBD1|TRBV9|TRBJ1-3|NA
TGTGCCAGCAGCGAAACAGGGGATGATTCCATATATTTT
CASSETGDDSIYF
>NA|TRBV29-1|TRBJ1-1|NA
TGCAGCGTTTCCTTAGGACTTGGGGGTGAAGCTTTCTTT
CSVSLGLGGEAFF
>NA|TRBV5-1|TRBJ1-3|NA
TGCGCCAGCAGCTTTGGGCAGGGGCCCTACTCTGGAAACACCATATATTTT
CASSFGQGPYSGNTIYF
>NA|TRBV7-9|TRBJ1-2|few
TGTGCCAGCAGCTTAGGAACAGGATCCGGTGGCTACACCTTC
CASSLGTGSGGYTF
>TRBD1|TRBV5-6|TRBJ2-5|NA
TGTGCCAGCAGTGGGACAGGGCCTTCCCAAGAGACCCAGTACTTC
CASSGTGPSQETQYF
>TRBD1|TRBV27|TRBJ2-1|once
TGTGCCAGCAGCCCCGGGACAGGGGGCTACAATGAGCAGTTCTTC
CASSPGTGGYNEQFF
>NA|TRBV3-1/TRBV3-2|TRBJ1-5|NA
TGTGCCAGCAGCCAAGATCTGGTACAGCCCCAGCATTTT
CASSQDLVQPQHF
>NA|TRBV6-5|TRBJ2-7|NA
TGTGCCAGCAGTTACCATGGGAGCTCCTACGAGCAGTACTTC
CASSYHGSSYEQYF
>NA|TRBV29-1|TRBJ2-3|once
TGCAGCGTTGAACGACAGAGCACAGATACGCAGTATTTT
CSVERQSTDTQYF
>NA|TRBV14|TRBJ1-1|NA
TGTGCCAGCAGCCAAGATTTGAGGACTATGAACACTGAAGCTTTCTTT
CASSQDLRTMNTEAFF
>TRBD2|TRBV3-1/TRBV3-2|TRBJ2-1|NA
TGTGCCAGCAGCCCCAGGACTAGCGGTCACAATGAGCAGTTCTTC
CASSPRTSGHNEQFF
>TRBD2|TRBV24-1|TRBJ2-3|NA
TGTGCCACCAGTGATTTACCTAGCGGGGACCGCACAGATACGCAGTATTTT
CATSDLPSGDRTDTQYF
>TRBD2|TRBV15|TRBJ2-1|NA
TGTGCCACCAGCAGAGACCCGGGGAGGGTCTACAATGAGCAGTTCTTC
CATSRDPGRVYNEQFF
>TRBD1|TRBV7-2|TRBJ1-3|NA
TGTGCCAGCAGCTTAGCAGGGGGCCACTCTGGAAACACCATATATTTT
CASSLAGGHSGNTIYF
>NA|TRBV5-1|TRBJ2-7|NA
TGCGCCAGCAGCTTGCTAGGGAACCACGAGCAGTACTTC
CASSLLGNHEQYF
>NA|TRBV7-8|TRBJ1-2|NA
TGTGCCAGCAGCTTAGTTGGGGGGCTCGTCTATGGCTACACCTTC
CASSLVGGLVYGYTF
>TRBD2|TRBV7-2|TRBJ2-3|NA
TGTGCCAGCAGCTTAAAAGGGCCCTGGACTAGGACCACAGATACGCAGTATTTT
CASSLKGPWTRTTDTQYF
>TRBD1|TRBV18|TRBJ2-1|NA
TGTGCCAGCTCACCACCGTCGACAGGGGTCAATGAGCAGTTCTTC
CASSPPSTGVNEQFF
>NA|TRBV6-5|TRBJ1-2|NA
TGTGCCAGCAGTTACCGATTTAACTATGGCTACACCTTC
CASSYRFNYGYTF
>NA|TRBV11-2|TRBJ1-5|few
TGTGCCAGCAGCTTAGGGGGGGGCTTTAATCAGCCCCAGCATTTT
CASSLGGGFNQPQHF
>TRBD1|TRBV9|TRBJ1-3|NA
TGTGCCAGCAGTCCCCAGGGGGGGGGTTCTGGAAACACCATATATTTT
CASSPQGGGSGNTIYF